The text below deals with one T cell receptor (beta chain). The sample originates from a study of T cell responses to AZD1222 COVID-19 vaccine. The V gene lost 0 bases and the J gene lost 10 bases, with 16 bases spanning the gap. CDR1 is LGHDT, CDR2 YNNKEL, per germline (reference sequence). CDR3 length: 15 amino acids. The table came from immunoSEQ multiplex PCR; TCRdb's copy has only in-frame clones and leaves some out. The data contain about 130,000 clones, 70% to 90% of them seen just once; the ten biggest clones take up about 10%. The receptor was isolated from an adult in good health. The chain is built from TRBV3-1 (or the pseudogene TRBV3-2) and TRBJ2-1, with D possibly matching TRBD1 (7 bases). This specimen consisted of peripheral blood, obtained on day 0 of AZD1222 vaccination. DNA for the CDR3: TGTGCCAGCAGCCAAGAAGCGACAGGGACTCGGGAGCAGTTCTTC. It codes for CASSQEATGTREQFF.